The rows below give T cell receptor beta chains drawn from one sample of a study of blood T cell repertoires in COVID-19. Profiled with immunoSEQ multiplex PCR; TCRdb holds only in-frame clones, not every one. Seen here are about 200,000 clones, 75% to 90% observed once, and the top ten hold more than 2%. Sequenced sample: PBMCs or T cells enriched from blood (not recorded which). The receptors derive from a woman in her thirties who had recovered from COVID-19. Each CDR3 is given with its conserved first and last residue. D genes are given only for firm matches. Clone size is shown for a subset of rows, as once, few, many or a class of expanded clone.

V gene,J gene,clone size,D gene,CDR3 DNA,CDR3 protein
TRBV24-1,TRBJ2-1,-,TRBD1,TGTGCCACCAGTTCCTTGGGACAGGGGACGGGCGATGAGCAGTTCTTC,CATSSLGQGTGDEQFF
TRBV6-2/TRBV6-3,TRBJ2-3,-,TRBD2,TGTGCCAGCAGTTACCGCGGGAGGGTCTTTGATACGCAGTATTTT,CASSYRGRVFDTQYF
TRBV7-6,TRBJ2-3,-,TRBD2,TGTGCCAGCAGCCTATTAGCGGGGGACTTCACAGATACGCAGTATTTT,CASSLLAGDFTDTQYF
TRBV11-1,TRBJ2-7,-,-,TGTGCCAGCAGCCTTGGACAGTACGAGCAGTACTTC,CASSLGQYEQYF
TRBV6-5,TRBJ1-1,-,-,TGTGCCAGCAGTTACAAAGGGGCAGACACTGAAGCTTTCTTT,CASSYKGADTEAFF
TRBV7-2,TRBJ1-1,-,-,TGTGCCAGCAGCTTAGGCCAGGGTCGGATGAACACTGAAGCTTTCTTT,CASSLGQGRMNTEAFF
TRBV18,TRBJ1-3,-,-,TGTGCCAGCTCACCACCCTCAGACAACTCTGGAAACACCATATATTTT,CASSPPSDNSGNTIYF
TRBV3-1/TRBV3-2,TRBJ1-2,-,-,TGTGCCAGCAGCCAAGCCCTAACGGGGTGGGGCTACACCTTC,CASSQALTGWGYTF
TRBV2,TRBJ2-1,-,TRBD2,TGTGCCAGCACTGACTGGCTAGCGGCTAACAATGAGCAGTTCTTC,CASTDWLAANNEQFF
TRBV19,TRBJ1-1,once,-,TGTGCCAGTAGTCCAACAGGGTCTGGCACTGAAGCTTTCTTT,CASSPTGSGTEAFF
TRBV9,TRBJ1-4,-,-,TGTGCCAGCAGCGCCAGAACCGGGTTCCGAAATGAAAAACTGTTTTTT,CASSARTGFRNEKLFF
TRBV28,TRBJ1-4,once,-,TGTGCCAGCAGTTTACAGGGGAATAATGAAAAACTGTTTTTT,CASSLQGNNEKLFF
TRBV4-2,TRBJ2-1,-,TRBD2,TGTGCCAGCAGCCAAGAATGGAACCTAGCGGATTACAATGAGCAGTTCTTC,CASSQEWNLADYNEQFF
TRBV11-2,TRBJ2-3,-,-,TGTGCCAGCAGCTTAGGGTTTAGTCCCGAAGATACGCAGTATTTT,CASSLGFSPEDTQYF
TRBV3-1/TRBV3-2,TRBJ1-2,-,TRBD1,TGTGCCAGCAGCCCCGGACAGGGGAACTATGGCTACACCTTC,CASSPGQGNYGYTF
TRBV7-9,TRBJ2-7,once,TRBD2,TGTGCCAGCAGCTTACCAGCGGGGCATTCCTACGAGCAGTACTTC,CASSLPAGHSYEQYF
TRBV7-9,TRBJ1-5,-,-,TGTGCCAGTTCCGGGTCTTCCTCTTATAGCAATCAGCCCCAGCATTTT,CASSGSSSYSNQPQHF
TRBV7-2,TRBJ1-2,once,-,TGTGCCAGCAGCTTATCAGCAGGGGTGGGTGGCTACACCTTC,CASSLSAGVGGYTF
TRBV11-2,TRBJ2-2,-,TRBD2,TGTGCCAGCAGCTTTGATGGGAGGGCGACCGGGGAGCTGTTTTTT,CASSFDGRATGELFF
TRBV5-5,TRBJ1-5,-,-,TGTGCCAGCAGCTTATTTTTCGCGGTAACCAGTCAGCCCCAGCATTTT,CASSLFFAVTSQPQHF
TRBV30,TRBJ2-2,-,TRBD1,TGTGCCTGGAGTCCGTGGACAGGGCGCACCGGGGAGCTGTTTTTT,CAWSPWTGRTGELFF
TRBV5-1,TRBJ2-2,-,TRBD1,TGCGCCAGCAGCTCGATTACAGGGGCCGGGGAGCTGTTTTTT,CASSSITGAGELFF
TRBV5-6,TRBJ1-2,-,TRBD1,TGTGCCAGCAGCCCGGGGACAGGTGAGGTCACCTATGGCTACACCTTC,CASSPGTGEVTYGYTF
TRBV6-5,TRBJ2-7,once,TRBD2,TGTGCCAGCAGGGTAGCGGGAAAGGCTAGTGAGCAGTACTTC,CASRVAGKASEQYF
TRBV7-9,TRBJ2-5,-,-,TGTGCCAGCAGCTTCTGGGACTTAAACCAAGAGACCCAGTACTTC,CASSFWDLNQETQYF
TRBV27,TRBJ2-5,-,TRBD2,TGTGCCAGCAGTCCACAGCGGGGTCCAAGAACCCAGTACTTC,CASSPQRGPRTQYF
TRBV7-2,TRBJ1-2,-,-,TGTGCCAGCAGCTCCGGCGGGTCTTCTACCTTC,CASSSGGSSTF